This T cell receptor (beta chain) was identified during a study of blood T cell repertoires in COVID-19. Overall study: Spain, Italy and the United States supplied samples that represented acute and convalescent COVID-19. PBMCs, B-cell-depleted T cells, or T cells provided the cDNA or gDNA that made up the material.

Methods used by the authors: Estimation of nucleated cell counts was performed using reference gene primer amplification. Clones were sequenced by immunoSEQ multiplex PCR, and TCRdb holds only the in-frame ones, with some missing. The V and J calls and clone size come from that table; D and trimming were worked out from the DNA. Of some 230,000 clones detected, about 86% appear once; the ten largest clones hold around 3.1%. Germline V CDR1 and CDR2: MNHNY, SVGAGI (reference sequence). Unmatched junction bases numbered 4, after V lost 5 bases and J lost 0 bases. This CDR3 contains 15 residues. The receptor's source is a woman aged 30 to 39 who had recovered from COVID-19. The material sequenced was peripheral blood. This chain uses TRBV6-6 with TRBJ2-7; TRBD1 matches at 10 bases. The CDR3 here is CASSTGQGYSYEQYF. CDR3 bases: TGTGCCAGCAGTACGGGACAGGGGTACTCCTACGAGCAGTACTTC.